This T cell receptor (beta chain) emerged from a study of blood T cells in healthy people across ages. V gave up 0 bases and J gave up 5 bases; unmatched junction bases: 13. This CDR3 has 17 amino acids. Germline V gives CDR1 DFQATT, CDR2 SNEGSKA (reference sequence). This clonotype came up a few times. Its target is unknown. Next came a second PCR, run for about 7 to 12 cycles, which used a sample-barcoded 5' primer along with a J-beta primer mix. One entry per CDR3 protein, called by TCRdb with MiXCR from the 5' RACE reads. The data hold 1.8 million or so distinct CDR3 sequences, with roughly two fifths observed a single time. Study observations and caveats: More naive CD4+ cells and higher diversity were found in long-lived than in aged donors.

Sequencing used blood. The chain carries TRBV20-1 and TRBJ2-5; 9 positions agree with TRBD2. This TCR derives from a human donor in good health. The CDR3 reads CSARDPSGGGASETQYF. DNA of the CDR3: TGCAGTGCTAGAGATCCCTCCGGCGGGGGGGCCTCGGAGACCCAGTACTTC.